This entry concerns a single T cell receptor (beta chain). The antigen is not known. This specimen comes from a study of PD-1 blockade in mismatch repair-deficient tumors. Study at large: Patients had about a dozen mismatch repair-deficient cancer types and were previously treated and progressing. Whole-study results and caveats: After pembrolizumab, tumor-resident clones rose rapidly, then generally contracted before radiologic responses.

The CDR3 spans 12 residues. The V gene lost 8 bases and the J gene lost 9 bases, with 14 bases spanning the gap. Germline lookup yields CDR1 MNHEY and CDR2 SVGAGI. TCRdb's table, derived via immunoSEQ multiplex PCR, lists solely in-frame clones and lacks some. This sample has about 84,000 clones; over 75% occur once, and the top ten carry just over 2.5%. Every patient had mismatch repair deficiency by PCR or immunohistochemistry. TCRs were sequenced from three patients responding to pembrolizumab. This receptor was taken from an adult with mismatch repair-deficient cancer. The chain combines TRBV6-5 with TRBJ2-1; D remains unclear. Sequenced material: peripheral blood, taken 12 weeks after starting pembrolizumab. The CDR3, as DNA: TGTGCCAGCGGCGGCCTGGTGGGTGAGCAGTTCTTC. Translating it yields CASGGLVGEQFF.